This T cell receptor beta chain emerged from a study of patients and donors after allogeneic stem cell transplantation (TCRdb year 2020). Trimming leaves V shorter by 5 bases and J shorter by 8 bases, with the junction holding 8 bases beyond the gene matches. From cysteine to phenylalanine, the CDR3 is 13 amino acids long. Left in the record is the CDR3 DNA by itself, 39 bases read in frame from the first base. The germline V gene (reference sequence) gives CDR1 as MNHNY and CDR2 as SVGAGI. In regard to this clonotype: What this receptor recognizes is not known. No per-base quality is available; no much larger clone lies one base away.

Library preparation employed RT-PCR. TCRdb shows the sequencer as NextSeq 550. TCRdb passed the public sequencing reads through fastp at Q25 and MiXCR, retaining productive beta sequences. Every distinct CDR3 protein forms one entry, paired with its most common genes and DNA. Recorded for this sample are under 95,000 distinct CDR3 sequences; roughly 4.9% of them occurred a single time. Less than 3% of the sample comes from the top ten. The sequence links TRBV6-6 to TRBJ1-2; TRBD1 agrees with 7 junctional bases. The clonotype was recovered from a human donor who was either an allogeneic HSCT recipient or a stem cell or donor lymphocyte infusion donor (not recorded which). It is not recorded whose cells these are; they may come from a transplant donor. Sequenced sample: blood, either unsorted or a sorted T cell fraction (not recorded which). CDR3 region: CASSLQGVRGYTF. The nucleotide sequence is given as TGTGCCAGCAGTCTTCAGGGGGTTAGGGGCTACACCTTC.